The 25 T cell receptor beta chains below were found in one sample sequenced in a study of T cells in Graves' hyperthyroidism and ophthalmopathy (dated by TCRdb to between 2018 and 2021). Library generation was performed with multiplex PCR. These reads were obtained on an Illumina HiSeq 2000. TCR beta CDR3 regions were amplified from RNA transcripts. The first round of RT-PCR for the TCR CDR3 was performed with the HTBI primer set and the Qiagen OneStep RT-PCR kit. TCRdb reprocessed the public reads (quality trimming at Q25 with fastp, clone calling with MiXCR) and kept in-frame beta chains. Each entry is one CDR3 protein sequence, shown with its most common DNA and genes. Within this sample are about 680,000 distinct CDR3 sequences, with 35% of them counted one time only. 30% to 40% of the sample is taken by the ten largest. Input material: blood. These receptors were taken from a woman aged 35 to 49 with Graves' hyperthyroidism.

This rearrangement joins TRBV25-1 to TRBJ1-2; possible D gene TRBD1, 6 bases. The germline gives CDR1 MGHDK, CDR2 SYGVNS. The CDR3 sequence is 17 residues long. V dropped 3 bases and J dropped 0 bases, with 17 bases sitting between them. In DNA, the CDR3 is TGTGCCAGCAGTGACAATGACCGGACAGCTACTAACTATGGCTACACCTTC. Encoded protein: CASSDNDRTATNYGYTF.

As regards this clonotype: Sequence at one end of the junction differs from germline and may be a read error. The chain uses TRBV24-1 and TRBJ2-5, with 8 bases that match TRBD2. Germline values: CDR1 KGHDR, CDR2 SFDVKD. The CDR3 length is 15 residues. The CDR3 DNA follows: TGTGCCAGCAGTGAAGCGGGAGCCAACCAAGAGACCCAGTACTTC. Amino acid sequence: CASSEAGANQETQYF.

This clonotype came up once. In DNA form, the CDR3 reads TGTGCCAGTCGACAGGGGAATAGCAATCAGCCCCAGCATTTT. Amino acid sequence: CASRQGNSNQPQHF. The rearrangement joins TRBV11-2 to TRBJ1-5; 8 bases agree with TRBD1. The CDR3 consists of 14 residues. The V gene's germline CDR1 is SGHAT and CDR2 FQNNGV. Trimming cost V 9 bases and J 0 bases; bases outside gene matches: 4.

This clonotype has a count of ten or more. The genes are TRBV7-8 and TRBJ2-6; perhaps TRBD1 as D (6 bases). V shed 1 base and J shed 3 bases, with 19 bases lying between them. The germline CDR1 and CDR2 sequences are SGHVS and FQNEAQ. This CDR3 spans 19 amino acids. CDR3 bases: TGTGCCAGCAGCTTAGGAGGGACAAACAAACGGTTTGGGGCCAACGTCCTGACTTTC. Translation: CASSLGGTNKRFGANVLTF.

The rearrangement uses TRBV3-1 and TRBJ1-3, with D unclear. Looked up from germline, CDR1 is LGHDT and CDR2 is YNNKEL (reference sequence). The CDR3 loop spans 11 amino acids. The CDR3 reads CAAGSGNTIYF. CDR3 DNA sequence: TGTGCTGCAGGCTCGGGAAACACCATATATTTT. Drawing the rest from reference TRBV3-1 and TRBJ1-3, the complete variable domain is DTAVSQTPKYLVTQMGNDKSIKCEQNLGHDTMYWYKQDSKKFLKIMFSYNNKELIINETVPNRFSPKSPDKAHLNLHINSLELGDSAVYFCAAGSGNTIYFGEGSWLTVV.

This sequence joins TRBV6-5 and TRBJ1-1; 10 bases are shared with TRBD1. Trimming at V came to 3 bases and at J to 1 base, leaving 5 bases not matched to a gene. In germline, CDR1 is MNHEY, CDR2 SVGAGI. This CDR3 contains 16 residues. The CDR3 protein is CASSYLRDRGNTEAFF. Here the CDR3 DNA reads TGTGCCAGCAGTTATCTGCGGGACAGGGGGAACACTGAAGCTTTCTTT.

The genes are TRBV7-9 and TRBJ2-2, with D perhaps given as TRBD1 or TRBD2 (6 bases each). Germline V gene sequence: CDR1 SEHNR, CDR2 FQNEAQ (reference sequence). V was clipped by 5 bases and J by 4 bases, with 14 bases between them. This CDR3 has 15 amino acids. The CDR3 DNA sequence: TGTGCCAGCAGCGGGCCGGGGGCCGGCACCGGGGAGCTGTTTTTT. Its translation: CASSGPGAGTGELFF.

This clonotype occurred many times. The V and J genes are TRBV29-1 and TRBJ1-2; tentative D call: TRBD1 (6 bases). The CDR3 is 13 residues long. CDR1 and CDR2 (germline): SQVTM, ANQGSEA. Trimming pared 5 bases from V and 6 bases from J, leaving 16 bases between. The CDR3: CSVSLTGLNGYTF. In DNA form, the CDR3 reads TGCAGCGTTTCCCTGACAGGTTTGAATGGCTACACCTTC.

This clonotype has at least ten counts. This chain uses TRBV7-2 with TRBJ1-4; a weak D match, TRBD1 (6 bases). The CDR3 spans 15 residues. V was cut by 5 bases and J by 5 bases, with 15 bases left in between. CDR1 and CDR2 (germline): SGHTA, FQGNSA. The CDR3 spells CASSRSQGTNEKLFF. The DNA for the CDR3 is TGTGCCAGCAGCCGTTCGCAGGGGACGAATGAAAAACTGTTTTTT.

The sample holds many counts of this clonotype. This chain's CDR3 is CASSRGRWETNSPLHF. The CDR3 coding sequence is TGTGCCAGCAGTCGAGGACGGTGGGAAACTAATTCACCCCTCCACTTT. The chain recombines TRBV12-3 or TRBV12-4 with TRBJ1-6, with D uncertain. The CDR3 runs to 16 residues. The germline V and J ends were trimmed by 5 bases and 6 bases, with 17 bases remaining between them.

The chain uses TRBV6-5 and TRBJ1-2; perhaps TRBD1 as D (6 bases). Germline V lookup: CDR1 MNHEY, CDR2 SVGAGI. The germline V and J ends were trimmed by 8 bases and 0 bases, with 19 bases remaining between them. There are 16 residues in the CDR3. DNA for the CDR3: TGTGCCAGCTCACCATCGGACAGCCTTGCTAACTATGGCTACACCTTC. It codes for CASSPSDSLANYGYTF.

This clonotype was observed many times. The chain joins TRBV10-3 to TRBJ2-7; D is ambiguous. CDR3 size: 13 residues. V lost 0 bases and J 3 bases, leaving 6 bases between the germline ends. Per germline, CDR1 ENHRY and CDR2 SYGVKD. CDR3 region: CAISESLYYEQYF. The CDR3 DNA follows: TGTGCCATCAGTGAGTCGCTGTACTACGAGCAGTACTTC.

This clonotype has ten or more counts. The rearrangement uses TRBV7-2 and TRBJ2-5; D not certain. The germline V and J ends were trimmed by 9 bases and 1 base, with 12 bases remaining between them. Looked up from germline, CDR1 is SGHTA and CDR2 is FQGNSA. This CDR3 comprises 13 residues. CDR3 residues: CASRSDTQETQYF. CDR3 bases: TGTGCCAGTCGCAGCGATACCCAAGAGACCCAGTACTTC.

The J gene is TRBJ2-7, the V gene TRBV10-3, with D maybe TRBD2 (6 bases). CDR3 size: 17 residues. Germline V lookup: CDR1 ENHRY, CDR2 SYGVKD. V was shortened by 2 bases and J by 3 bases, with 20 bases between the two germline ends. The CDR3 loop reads CAISEKENKGRIYEQYF. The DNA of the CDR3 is TGTGCCATCAGTGAGAAGGAGAATAAAGGGAGGATCTACGAGCAGTACTTC.

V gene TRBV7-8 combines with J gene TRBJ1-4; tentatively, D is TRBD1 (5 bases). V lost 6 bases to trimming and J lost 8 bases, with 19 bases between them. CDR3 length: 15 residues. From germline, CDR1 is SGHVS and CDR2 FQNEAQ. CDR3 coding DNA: TGTGCCAGCAGACGTACTCAGGGTACAGGCGAAAAACTGTTTTTT. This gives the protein CASRRTQGTGEKLFF.

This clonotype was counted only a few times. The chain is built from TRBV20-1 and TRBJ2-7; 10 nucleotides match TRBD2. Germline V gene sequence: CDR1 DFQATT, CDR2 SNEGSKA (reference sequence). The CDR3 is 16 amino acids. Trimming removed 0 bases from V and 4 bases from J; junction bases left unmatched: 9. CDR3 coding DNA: TGCAGTGCTAGAGATCGGTCAAGCGGGAGGGTTTACGAGCAGTACTTC. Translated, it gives CSARDRSSGRVYEQYF.

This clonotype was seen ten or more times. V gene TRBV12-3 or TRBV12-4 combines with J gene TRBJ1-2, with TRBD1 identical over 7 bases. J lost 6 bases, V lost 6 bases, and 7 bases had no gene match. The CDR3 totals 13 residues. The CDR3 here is CASSPDRVDGYTF. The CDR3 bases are TGTGCCAGCAGCCCTGACAGGGTTGATGGCTACACCTTC.

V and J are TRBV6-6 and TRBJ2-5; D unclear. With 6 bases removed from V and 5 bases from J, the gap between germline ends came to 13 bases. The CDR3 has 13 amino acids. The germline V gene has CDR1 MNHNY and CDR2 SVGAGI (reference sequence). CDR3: CASRNNQLETQYF. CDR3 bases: TGTGCCAGCAGAAATAATCAGCTTGAGACCCAGTACTTC.

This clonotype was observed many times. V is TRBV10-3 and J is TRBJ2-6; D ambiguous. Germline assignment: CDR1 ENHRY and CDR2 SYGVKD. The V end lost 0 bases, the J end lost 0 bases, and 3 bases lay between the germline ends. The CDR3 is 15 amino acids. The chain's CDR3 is CAISESASGANVLTF. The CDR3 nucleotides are TGTGCCATCAGTGAGTCGGCCTCTGGGGCCAACGTCCTGACTTTC.

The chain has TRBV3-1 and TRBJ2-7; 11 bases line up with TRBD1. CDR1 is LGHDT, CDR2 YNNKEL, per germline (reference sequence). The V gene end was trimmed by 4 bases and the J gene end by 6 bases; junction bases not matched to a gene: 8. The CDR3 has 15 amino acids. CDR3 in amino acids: CASSPRTGGWGEQYF. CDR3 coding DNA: TGTGCCAGCAGCCCCCGGACAGGGGGCTGGGGCGAGCAGTACTTC.

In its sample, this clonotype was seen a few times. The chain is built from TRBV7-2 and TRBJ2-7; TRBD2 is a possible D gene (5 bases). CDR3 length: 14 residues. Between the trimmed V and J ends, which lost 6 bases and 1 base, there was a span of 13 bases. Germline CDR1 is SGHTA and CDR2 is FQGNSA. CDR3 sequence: CTSSRGGWSYEQYF. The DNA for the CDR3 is TGTACCAGCAGTCGAGGAGGCTGGTCCTACGAGCAGTACTTC.

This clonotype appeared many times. The CDR3 DNA reads TGTGCCAGCAGCGTAGATAACGCCTACGAGCAGTACTTC. It codes for CASSVDNAYEQYF. V gene TRBV9 combines with J gene TRBJ2-7; D is uncertain. CDR1 is SGDLS, CDR2 YYNGEE, per germline. Trimming pared 0 bases from V and 2 bases from J, leaving 6 bases between. The length of the CDR3 is 13 residues.

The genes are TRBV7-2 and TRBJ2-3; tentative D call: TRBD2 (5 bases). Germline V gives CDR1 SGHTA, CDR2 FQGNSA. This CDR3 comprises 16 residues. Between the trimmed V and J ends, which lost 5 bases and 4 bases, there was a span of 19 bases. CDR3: CASSLPLAGRADTQYF. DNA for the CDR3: TGTGCCAGCAGCCTACCCCTAGCTGGGCGGGCAGATACGCAGTATTTT. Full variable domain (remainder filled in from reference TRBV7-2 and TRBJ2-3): GAGVSQSPSNKVTEKGKDVELRCDPISGHTALYWYRQSLGQGLEFLIYFQGNSAPDKSGLPSDRFSAERTGGSVSTLTIQRTQQEDSAVYLCASSLPLAGRADTQYFGPGTRLTVL.

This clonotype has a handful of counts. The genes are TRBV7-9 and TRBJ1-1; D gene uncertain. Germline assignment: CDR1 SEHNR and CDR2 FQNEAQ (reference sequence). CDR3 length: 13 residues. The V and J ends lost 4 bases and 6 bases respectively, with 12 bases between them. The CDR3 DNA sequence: TGTGCCAGCAGCTCAAGGGAGAAGGCTGAAGCTTTCTTT. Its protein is CASSSREKAEAFF.

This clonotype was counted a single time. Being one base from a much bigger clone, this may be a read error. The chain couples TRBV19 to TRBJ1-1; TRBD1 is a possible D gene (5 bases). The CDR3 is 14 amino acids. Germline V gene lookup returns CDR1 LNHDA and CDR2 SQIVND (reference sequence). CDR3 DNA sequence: TGTGCCAGTAGATTTTGGGACTTTGAAACTGAAGCTCTCTTT. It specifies CASRFWDFETEALF.